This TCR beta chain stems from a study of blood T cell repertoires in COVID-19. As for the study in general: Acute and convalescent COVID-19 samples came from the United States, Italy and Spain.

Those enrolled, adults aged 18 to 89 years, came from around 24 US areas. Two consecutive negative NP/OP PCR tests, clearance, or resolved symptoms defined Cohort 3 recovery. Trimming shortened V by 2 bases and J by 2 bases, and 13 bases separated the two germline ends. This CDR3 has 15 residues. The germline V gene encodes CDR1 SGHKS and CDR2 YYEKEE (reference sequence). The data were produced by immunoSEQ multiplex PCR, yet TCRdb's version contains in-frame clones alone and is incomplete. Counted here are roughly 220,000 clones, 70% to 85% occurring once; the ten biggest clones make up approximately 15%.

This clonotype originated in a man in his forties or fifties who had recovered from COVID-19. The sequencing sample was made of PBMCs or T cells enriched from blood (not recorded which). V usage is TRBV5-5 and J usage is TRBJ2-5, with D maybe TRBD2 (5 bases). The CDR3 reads CASSFGGEYQETQYF. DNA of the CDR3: TGTGCCAGCAGCTTTGGAGGAGAGTATCAAGAGACCCAGTACTTC.